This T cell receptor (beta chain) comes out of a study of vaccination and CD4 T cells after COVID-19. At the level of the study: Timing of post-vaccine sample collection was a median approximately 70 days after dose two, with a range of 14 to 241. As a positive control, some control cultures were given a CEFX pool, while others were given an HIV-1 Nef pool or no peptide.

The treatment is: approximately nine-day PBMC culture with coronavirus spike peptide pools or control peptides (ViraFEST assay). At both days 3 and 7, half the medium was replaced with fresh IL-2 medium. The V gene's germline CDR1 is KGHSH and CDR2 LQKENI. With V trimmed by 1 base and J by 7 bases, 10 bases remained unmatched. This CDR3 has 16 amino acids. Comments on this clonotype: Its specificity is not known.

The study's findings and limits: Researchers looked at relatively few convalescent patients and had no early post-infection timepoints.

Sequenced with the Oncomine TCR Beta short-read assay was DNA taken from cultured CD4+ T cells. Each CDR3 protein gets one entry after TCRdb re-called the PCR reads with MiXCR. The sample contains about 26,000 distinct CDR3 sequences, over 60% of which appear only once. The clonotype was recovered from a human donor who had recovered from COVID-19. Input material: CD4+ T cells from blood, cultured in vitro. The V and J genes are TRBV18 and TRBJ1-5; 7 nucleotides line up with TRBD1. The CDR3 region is CASSPLRQGGLQPQHF. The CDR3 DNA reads TGTGCCAGCTCACCACTGCGCCAGGGGGGTCTACAGCCCCAGCATTTT.